A selection of T cell receptor beta chains follows, all from one sample in a study of shared clonotypes between healthy human individuals. Some clones are missing from TCRdb's copy, which holds only in-frame ones; the method was immunoSEQ multiplex PCR. The sample yields over 75,000 clones, approximately 75% seen once. Material: memory CD8+ T cells sorted from blood. The receptors shown here come from a young man in good health. The CDR3 runs from the conserved cysteine through the conserved F or W. D genes are given only for firm matches. The size field is filled for only some rows; it gives once, few, many or a size class.

v_call,clone_size,d_call,j_call,cdr3_nt,cdr3_aa
TRBV4-3,once,.,TRBJ2-3,TGCGCCAGCAGCCAAGACCTCGGAGGGAGCGCAGATACGCAGTATTTT,CASSQDLGGSADTQYF
TRBV27,.,.,TRBJ2-7,TGTGCCAGCAGTTTAGGGGCTAGCGACTCCTACGAGCAGTACTTC,CASSLGASDSYEQYF
TRBV5-3,.,.,TRBJ2-5,TGTGCCAGAAGCTCCCTCGAGGGACGGGGAGGTCCCGTCCGAGAGACCCAGTACTTC,CARSSLEGRGGPVRETQYF
TRBV4-2,.,.,TRBJ2-7,TGTGCCAGCAGCCAAGAGGACCTCGGTGGGGCGCCTAACGAGCAGTACTTC,CASSQEDLGGAPNEQYF
TRBV7-2,.,.,TRBJ2-3,TGTGCCAGCAGCTTATGGGGGACACACAACACAGATACGCAGTATTTT,CASSLWGTHNTDTQYF
TRBV7-9,.,.,TRBJ2-2,TGTGCCAGCAGCTTAGTGGCTGGCGCCGGAGGGACCGGGGAGCTGTTTTTT,CASSLVAGAGGTGELFF
TRBV5-1,.,TRBD2,TRBJ2-3,TGCGCCAGCAGCTTCAGCGGGAGTGGCACAGATACGCAGTATTTT,CASSFSGSGTDTQYF
TRBV18,.,.,TRBJ2-1,TGTGCCAGCTCACCAGGAGGGCCGGGTTACAATGAGCAGTTCTTC,CASSPGGPGYNEQFF
TRBV7-9,.,.,TRBJ2-7,TGTGCCAGCAGCGCCTGGGAGTCCCACTACGAGCAGTACTTC,CASSAWESHYEQYF
TRBV29-1,.,.,TRBJ2-7,TGCAGCGTGACCCATGGAGTCGAGCAGTACTTC,CSVTHGVEQYF
TRBV13,.,.,TRBJ2-7,TGTGCCAGCAGCTGGACCCGGGGCTACGAGCAGTACTTC,CASSWTRGYEQYF
TRBV27,.,TRBD1,TRBJ2-7,TGTGCCAGCAGTTTCATAGGGACAGCGACCTACGAGCAGTACTTC,CASSFIGTATYEQYF
TRBV9,few,TRBD2,TRBJ2-3,TGTGCCAGCAGCCCTCTAGCGGGAGGCGCAGATACGCAGTATTTT,CASSPLAGGADTQYF
TRBV6-4,many,.,TRBJ2-2,TGTGCCAGCAGCGAAAACAGGGGAGGGGCCGGGGAGCTGTTTTTT,CASSENRGGAGELFF
TRBV7-3,.,.,TRBJ2-3,TGTGCCAGCAGCTCGACGAGGGTCTACACAGATACGCAGTATTTT,CASSSTRVYTDTQYF
TRBV28,once,TRBD2,TRBJ2-3,TGTGCCAGCCTCGCGGGAGAACGGACAGATACGCAGTATTTT,CASLAGERTDTQYF
TRBV5-4,.,TRBD2,TRBJ2-7,TGTGCCAGCAAGCGGGAGGAACCCTACGAGCAGTACTTC,CASKREEPYEQYF
TRBV6-4,.,TRBD2,TRBJ2-1,TGTGCCAGCAGTGAACTAGCGGCGGGGGATGAGCAGTTCTTC,CASSELAAGDEQFF
TRBV6-1,.,.,TRBJ2-1,TGTGCCAGCAGTGAAGTTGCGCATATGCAGTTCTTC,CASSEVAHMQFF
TRBV25-1,.,.,TRBJ2-1,TGTGCCAGCAGTCTTGGAACAGGGAGCTCCTACAATGAGCAGTTCTTC,CASSLGTGSSYNEQFF
TRBV7-2,.,.,TRBJ1-3,TGTGCCAGCAGCGCCCAGACATCTTCTGGAAACACCATATATTTT,CASSAQTSSGNTIYF
TRBV19,.,.,TRBJ2-3,TGTGCCAGTAGTATTATAAGGACGGGCACAGATACGCAGTATTTT,CASSIIRTGTDTQYF
TRBV27,few,.,TRBJ2-6,TGTGCCAGCAGTTTAGGGTCAAGGGTAAACGTCCTGACTTTC,CASSLGSRVNVLTF
TRBV29-1,few,TRBD1,TRBJ2-7,TGCAGCGTTGAAGGAGGACAGGGGGCCAACGAGCAGTACTTC,CSVEGGQGANEQYF
TRBV11-2,.,TRBD1,TRBJ2-1,TGTGCCAGCAGCATCACAGGGGGCAATGAGCAGTTCTTC,CASSITGGNEQFF
TRBV15,.,TRBD1,TRBJ2-1,TGTGCCACCAGCAGGAGACCGCAGGGGACAGGGCCCAACAATGAGCAGTTCTTC,CATSRRPQGTGPNNEQFF
TRBV19,.,.,TRBJ1-1,TGTGCCAGTAGTGTCGACAGGTTCACTGAAGCTTTCTTT,CASSVDRFTEAFF
TRBV27,.,.,TRBJ2-7,TGTGCCAGCAGTCCAGGAGGGGGGGGAACCTACGAGCAGTACTTC,CASSPGGGGTYEQYF
TRBV5-1,.,.,TRBJ2-1,TGCGCCAGCAGCTTGTCTGCTAGCAATGAGCAGTTCTTC,CASSLSASNEQFF
TRBV6-6,few,.,TRBJ2-1,TGTGCCAGCAGTTATAACGAGCGGATCTACAATGAGCAGTTCTTC,CASSYNERIYNEQFF
TRBV6-5,many,TRBD1,TRBJ2-2,TGTGCCAGCAGTGAGGGGACAGACACCGGGGAGCTGTTTTTT,CASSEGTDTGELFF
TRBV4-1,.,TRBD2,TRBJ2-7,TGCGCCAGCAGCCAAGGATCCAATCTAGCGGCCTACGAGCAGTACTTC,CASSQGSNLAAYEQYF
TRBV6-1,.,TRBD1,TRBJ2-7,TGTGCCACGACCGGGACAGGGTTAGACGAGCAGTACTTC,CATTGTGLDEQYF
TRBV25-1,.,.,TRBJ1-3,TGTGCCAGCAGTGAATATATTTGGCAGGGCCTTTCTGGAAACACCATATATTTT,CASSEYIWQGLSGNTIYF
TRBV6-1,.,TRBD1,TRBJ1-2,TGTGCCAGCAGTGAAGCGACGGGACAGCCGTATGGCTACACCTTC,CASSEATGQPYGYTF
TRBV6-1,few,TRBD1,TRBJ2-7,TGTGCCAGCAGTGGGTGGGGGACAGGGGTCGAGCAGTACTTC,CASSGWGTGVEQYF
TRBV5-1,.,.,TRBJ2-7,TGCGCCAGCAGCCCTTGGGACCAGTCTAATGGGGGAGAGCAGTACTTC,CASSPWDQSNGGEQYF
TRBV19,few,.,TRBJ2-7,TGTGCCAGTAGTCCGTCGGGCTTAGTAACTTACGAGCAGTACTTC,CASSPSGLVTYEQYF
TRBV28,.,TRBD1,TRBJ1-3,TGTGCCAGCATTCGGGACAGAAGCTCTGGAAACACCATATATTTT,CASIRDRSSGNTIYF
TRBV11-3,.,TRBD1,TRBJ2-5,TGTGCCAGCAGCTTAGTAGGGACAGGGGAGACCCAGTACTTC,CASSLVGTGETQYF
TRBV10-3,few,.,TRBJ1-4,TGTGCCATCAGTGACCCAGGTTATAATGAAAAACTGTTTTTT,CAISDPGYNEKLFF
TRBV5-4,many,.,TRBJ2-3,TGTGCCAGCAGCTTTCGGGGTGGCGAGAATACGCAGTATTTT,CASSFRGGENTQYF
TRBV28,many,.,TRBJ2-1,TGTGCCAGCAGTCGCCTCGGAGAGCAGTTCTTC,CASSRLGEQFF
TRBV9,.,.,TRBJ1-4,TGTGCCAGCAGGGGCGAGGGGGAAAAACTGTTTTTT,CASRGEGEKLFF
TRBV18,.,.,TRBJ2-7,TGTGCCAGCTCACCAGTAAACTACGAGCAGTACTTC,CASSPVNYEQYF
TRBV7-3,.,TRBD2,TRBJ2-2,TGTGCCAGCAGGACTAGCGGGAGTTTCGGGGAGCTGTTTTTT,CASRTSGSFGELFF
TRBV15,few,.,TRBJ2-1,TGTGCCACCAGCAGATCCCAGGGCCTAAATGAGCAGTTCTTC,CATSRSQGLNEQFF
TRBV9,.,.,TRBJ2-3,TGTGCCAGCAGCCTAGGGTTCACAGATACGCAGTATTTT,CASSLGFTDTQYF
TRBV5-5,.,.,TRBJ1-4,TGTGCCAGCAGCCGGGATGGGGCAACTAATGAAAAACTGTTTTTT,CASSRDGATNEKLFF
TRBV29-1,.,TRBD1,TRBJ2-3,TGCAGCACTCTTTATTGGGACAGGGGTACAGATACGCAGTATTTT,CSTLYWDRGTDTQYF
TRBV28,.,.,TRBJ2-5,TGTGCCAGCAGTTTACGGTCCCATGGAATAATCCAAGAGACCCAGTACTTC,CASSLRSHGIIQETQYF